This TCR beta chain was recovered during a study of memory CD8 T cells in hepatitis C reinfection (dated by TCRdb to between 2016 and 2019). Concerning the study at large: Three donors spontaneously resolved two consecutive HCV infections, while two donors cleared a primary infection but became chronically infected after reinfection. In the reinfection study, participants who had previously resolved an HCV infection were followed up every 3 months. The study tracked the TCR beta repertoire of virus-specific CD8 T cells longitudinally across an HCV reinfection episode in several donors. HCV reinfection was defined by a positive HCV RNA test following two negative tests taken at least 60 days apart. Pre-reinfection samples were collected between 55 and 20 weeks before reinfection was detected. Between the late 2000s and the early 2010s, roughly five reinfection cases that had stored pre-reinfection samples were identified. Points the paper makes about the study in general: Because the study included only four or five donors, definitive conclusions about public clonotypes linked to secondary clearance could not be reached.

The time point label, read with the paper, signifies: pre-reinfection, 55 to 20 weeks before reinfection detection. TCR sequencing was performed on the sorted cells directly ex vivo, without any in vitro expansion beforehand. The donors were people who inject drugs and were enrolled in the Montreal Acute Hepatitis C Cohort Study (HEPCO) in Canada. As controls, total naive CD8 T cells were sorted as viable CD3+ CD8+ CD45RO- cells from a couple of donors at all three reinfection time points. Before sorting, cryopreserved peripheral blood mononuclear cells were thawed, and CD8 T cells were purified from the thawed cells. The MACS CD8+ T cell Isolation Kit was used to enrich CD8 T cells by negative selection. Cell sorting was done on a BD FACSAria II sorter with FACSDiva software, and data were analyzed with FlowJo. Library method: the immunoSEQ multiplex PCR assay. Genomic DNA was extracted from sorted cells, and the TCR beta V, D and J regions were sequenced by Adaptive Biotechnologies' automated high-throughput method. A two-step, bias-controlled multiplex PCR was used to amplify CDR3 regions. Amplified TCR beta libraries were sequenced on an Illumina instrument. The published analysis was carried out like this. The demultiplexed reads were processed to cut down on amplification and sequencing bias, and the IMGT database was used to assign CDR3 sequences to gene families. ImmunoSEQ software version 2.0 was used to analyze repertoire data. Clonotype lists were filtered to remove out-of-frame sequences as well as sequences containing stop codons in the CDR3. Any clonotype with a frequency under 0.01% was left out, since that frequency corresponded to less than one cell. Richness was calculated by dividing observed richness by input cell number, and evenness was calculated by dividing Shannon entropy by log observed richness. To measure repertoire diversity and how similar the repertoire was between time points, Simpson diversity and Morisita-Horn overlap indices were applied. Each clonotype was placed into one of four groups: dominant (>1%), sub-dominant (0.5-0.99%), low abundance (0.1-0.49%) or lowest abundance (<0.1%). A germline index was calculated as total CDR3 length minus total nucleotide additions, divided by total CDR3 length. TCRdb took this table from immuneACCESS and kept in-frame rearrangements with V and J called. Such tables lack part of the clones; where checked against another copy, unresolved V genes explain under half of the gap, and the rest is unexplained. The V and J calls and clone size were taken over from that table, and D and trimming were inferred from the DNA. The sample table holds 45,000 to 55,000 clones, of which over 85% were seen once. The ten largest clones capture roughly 0.99% of the sample.

V is clipped by 4 bases and J by 7 bases, and the sequence between their germline boundaries is 14 bases long. The CDR3, cysteine through phenylalanine, is 13 amino acids long. The only DNA kept is the CDR3, 39 bases in frame from the first base. Looking up the germline V gene yields CDR1 SGHAT and CDR2 FQNNGV. This clone was counted only a few times. Its antigen has not been determined. No much larger clone is present one base from it, and per-base qualities are unavailable. The origin of this receptor is a man younger than 30 with hepatitis C virus infection. The receptor chain draws on TRBV11-2 and TRBJ2-7, with TRBD1 as a weak D call on 5 bases. The sequenced sample consisted of naive CD8+ T cells sorted from blood. The sample's cell subset or site label, in plain terms: total naive CD8+CD45RO- T cells. In nucleotide form, the sequence is TGTGCCAGCAGCTCATCAGGGTCTAGTGAGCAGTACTTC. This yields the protein CASSSSGSSEQYF.